Listed below are T cell receptor beta chains from one sample, sequenced in a study of quantifying T cell responses using KT2 cells. TCRdb reprocessed the UMI-ligation and nested PCR reads with MiXCR, giving one entry per CDR3 protein. This table has about 41,000 distinct CDR3 sequences, approximately 15% appearing once. The sequenced material came from PBMCs spiked with cells of the T cell clone KT2. These receptors all come from a human donor. CDR3s include the opening cysteine and the closing phenylalanine or tryptophan. Each record gives: V gene, J gene, CDR3 protein.

v_call: TRBV29-1
j_call: TRBJ2-1
cdr3_aa: CSVERRDRGNGFF

v_call: TRBV4-3
j_call: TRBJ2-3
cdr3_aa: CASSLEGRSTDTQYF

v_call: TRBV6-5
j_call: TRBJ2-4
cdr3_aa: CASSYSSGGTQYF

v_call: TRBV30
j_call: TRBJ1-2
cdr3_aa: CAWSVGRGSTSGYTF

v_call: TRBV3-1
j_call: TRBJ1-5
cdr3_aa: CASSPGTGGNQPQHF

v_call: TRBV2
j_call: TRBJ2-2
cdr3_aa: CASSPAGITWNTGELFF

v_call: TRBV29-1
j_call: TRBJ2-3
cdr3_aa: CSVSGTPRTDTQYF

v_call: TRBV9
j_call: TRBJ1-6
cdr3_aa: CASSAEGGPLHF

v_call: TRBV2
j_call: TRBJ2-3
cdr3_aa: CASKLGLRTDTQYF

v_call: TRBV4-2
j_call: TRBJ2-1
cdr3_aa: CASSLQLATSYNEQFF

v_call: TRBV2
j_call: TRBJ1-2
cdr3_aa: CASSGLAGSASYGYTF

v_call: TRBV9
j_call: TRBJ2-4
cdr3_aa: CASSVAGVPMDIQYF

v_call: TRBV12-5
j_call: TRBJ2-7
cdr3_aa: CASGLVTLAGGQGEQYF

v_call: TRBV25-1
j_call: TRBJ1-2
cdr3_aa: CASSDLGPMNYGYTF

v_call: TRBV6-5
j_call: TRBJ1-6
cdr3_aa: CASSPPGLSGSPLHF

v_call: TRBV29-1
j_call: TRBJ2-5
cdr3_aa: CSVEDRPYPQETQYF

v_call: TRBV3-1
j_call: TRBJ2-3
cdr3_aa: CASSQGTSGSSDTQYF

v_call: TRBV5-1
j_call: TRBJ1-2
cdr3_aa: CASSLGDRLLPNYGYTF

v_call: TRBV10-2
j_call: TRBJ2-3
cdr3_aa: CASRFWEGKADTQYF

v_call: TRBV29-1
j_call: TRBJ2-3
cdr3_aa: CSVRDRGRPTDTQYF

v_call: TRBV6-1
j_call: TRBJ1-1
cdr3_aa: CASSGGGKREAFF

v_call: TRBV12-3/TRBV12-4
j_call: TRBJ1-2
cdr3_aa: CASSLRLGYGYTF

v_call: TRBV29-1
j_call: TRBJ1-4
cdr3_aa: CSVGFDEKLFF